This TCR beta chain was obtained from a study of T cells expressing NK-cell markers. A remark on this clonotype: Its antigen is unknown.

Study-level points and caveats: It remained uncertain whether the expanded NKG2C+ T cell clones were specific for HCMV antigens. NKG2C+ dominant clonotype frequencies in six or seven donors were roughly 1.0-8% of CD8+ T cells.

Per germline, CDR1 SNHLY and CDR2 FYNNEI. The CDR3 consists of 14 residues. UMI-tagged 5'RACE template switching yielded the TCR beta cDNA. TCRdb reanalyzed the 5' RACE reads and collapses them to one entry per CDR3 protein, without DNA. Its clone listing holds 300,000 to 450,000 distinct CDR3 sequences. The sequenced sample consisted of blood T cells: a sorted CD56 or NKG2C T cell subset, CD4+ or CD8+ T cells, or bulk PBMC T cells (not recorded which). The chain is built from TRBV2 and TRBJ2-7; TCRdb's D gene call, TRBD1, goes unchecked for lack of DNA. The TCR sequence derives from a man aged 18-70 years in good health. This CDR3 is CASTLTGGYYEQYF. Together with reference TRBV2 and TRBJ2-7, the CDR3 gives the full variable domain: EPEVTQTPSHQVTQMGQEVILRCVPISNHLYFYWYRQILGQKVEFLVSFYNNEISEKSEIFDDQFSVERPDGSNFTLKIRSTKLEDSAMYFCASTLTGGYYEQYFGPGTRLTVT.